A selection of T cell receptor beta chains follows, all from one sample in a study of CD8 T cells in ankylosing spondylitis. Via MiXCR, TCRdb re-called the 5' RACE reads, giving one row per CDR3 protein. The sample comprises some 300,000 distinct CDR3 sequences, 20% to 25% of which are singletons, and 3.5% rests with the top ten. The sequenced material came from blood, either unsorted or a sorted T cell fraction (not recorded which). The source is a female donor with ankylosing spondylitis or in good health (not recorded which). Each CDR3 is given with its conserved first and last residue. D genes are given only for firm matches. Size is omitted from some rows. Given values are once, few, many or a class for expanded clones.

-	few	TRBV12-3/TRBV12-4	TRBJ2-6	CASSFRAGANVLTF	TGTGCCAGCAGTTTTAGAGCTGGGGCCAACGTCCTGACTTTC
TRBD2	-	TRBV2	TRBJ2-7	CAISLRGLAGEGSYEQYF	TGTGCCATCTCTCTTCGGGGACTAGCGGGAGAGGGGTCCTACGAGCAGTACTTC
TRBD1	-	TRBV5-1	TRBJ2-7	CASSPGQGSLHEQYF	TGCGCCAGCAGCCCTGGACAGGGGAGTCTCCACGAGCAGTACTTC
TRBD2	-	TRBV29-1	TRBJ2-3	CSVEDPGGDADTQYF	TGCAGCGTTGAAGATCCGGGGGGTGACGCAGATACGCAGTATTTT
-	few	TRBV7-2	TRBJ2-3	CASSLGWDLTSTDTQYF	TGTGCCAGCAGCTTAGGGTGGGACTTAACTAGCACAGATACGCAGTATTTT
TRBD1	-	TRBV18	TRBJ2-4	CASSHGTVVDIQYF	TGTGCCAGCTCACACGGGACAGTCGTAGACATTCAGTACTTC
-	-	TRBV12-3/TRBV12-4	TRBJ2-7	CASSLSSNWYEQYF	TGTGCCAGCAGTTTAAGCAGTAACTGGTACGAGCAGTACTTC
TRBD2	-	TRBV5-1	TRBJ2-3	CASTPSGTTTDTQYF	TGCGCCAGCACCCCCTCCGGGACTACCACAGATACGCAGTATTTT
TRBD2	few	TRBV10-3	TRBJ2-7	CAISESSGRGSYEQYF	TGTGCCATCAGTGAGTCGAGCGGGAGGGGCTCCTACGAGCAGTACTTC
TRBD2	many	TRBV12-3/TRBV12-4	TRBJ2-2	CASSLSGRNTGELFF	TGTGCCAGCAGTTTGAGCGGGAGGAACACCGGGGAGCTGTTTTTT
-	-	TRBV7-2	TRBJ2-2	CASSLARNPGELFF	TGTGCCAGCAGCTTAGCAAGGAATCCCGGGGAGCTGTTTTTT
TRBD1	few	TRBV20-1	TRBJ2-1	CSASTGQGYNEQFF	TGCAGTGCTAGTACGGGACAGGGTTACAATGAGCAGTTCTTC
-	many	TRBV21-1	TRBJ2-7	CASSKGTPFSYEQYF	TGTGCCAGCAGCAAAGGGACTCCATTCTCCTACGAGCAGTACTTC
-	-	TRBV12-3/TRBV12-4	TRBJ2-1	CASSLWFLRGNEQFF	TGTGCCAGCAGTTTGTGGTTCCTGAGGGGGAATGAGCAGTTCTTC
TRBD1	few	TRBV12-3/TRBV12-4	TRBJ1-6	CASRASGTGNSPLHF	TGTGCCAGCAGAGCCTCCGGGACAGGGAATTCACCCCTCCACTTT
TRBD2	many	TRBV6-2/TRBV6-3	TRBJ2-1	CASSPPGGEQFF	TGTGCCAGCAGCCCCCCGGGAGGTGAGCAGTTCTTC
-	once	TRBV12-3/TRBV12-4	TRBJ2-1	CATGGYNEQFF	TGTGCCACCGGGGGTTACAATGAGCAGTTCTTC
-	many	TRBV10-3	TRBJ2-4	CAISESGGGRSGNIQYF	TGTGCCATCAGTGAGTCTGGAGGGGGGCGTTCTGGGAACATTCAGTACTTC
TRBD2	-	TRBV6-2/TRBV6-3	TRBJ2-3	CASSPRLAGDTQYF	TGTGCCAGCAGCCCCAGACTAGCGGGAGATACGCAGTATTTT
-	-	TRBV19	TRBJ2-4	CASSQRENIQYF	TGTGCCAGTTCTCAACGGGAAAACATTCAGTACTTC
-	few	TRBV4-3	TRBJ2-7	CASSQGRGRATYEQYF	TGCGCCAGCAGCCAAGGCAGGGGCAGGGCCACCTACGAGCAGTACTTC
-	few	TRBV14	TRBJ2-3	CASSQVSDTQYF	TGTGCCAGCAGCCAAGTTTCCGATACGCAGTATTTT
-	-	TRBV5-1	TRBJ2-3	CASSLDPGYTDTQYF	TGCGCCAGCAGCTTGGACCCAGGTTACACAGATACGCAGTATTTT
-	-	TRBV19	TRBJ1-1	CASIRLGLNTEAFF	TGTGCCAGTATTCGGTTGGGACTGAACACTGAAGCTTTCTTT
-	few	TRBV20-1	TRBJ2-2	CSASKNTGELFF	TGCAGTGCTAGCAAGAACACCGGGGAGCTGTTTTTT
-	few	TRBV3-1	TRBJ2-7	CASSQMWGSSYEQYF	TGTGCCAGCAGCCAAATGTGGGGAAGCTCCTACGAGCAGTACTTC
TRBD2	-	TRBV4-1	TRBJ2-5	CASSQERLAGGQETQYF	TGCGCCAGCAGCCAAGAGAGACTAGCGGGAGGGCAAGAGACCCAGTACTTC
-	-	TRBV10-3	TRBJ1-2	CAIDGSGGDYGYTF	TGTGCCATCGATGGGAGCGGTGGAGACTATGGCTACACCTTC
-	-	TRBV20-1	TRBJ2-7	CSARRDTTDVYF	TGCAGTGCTAGAAGAGACACCACCGATGTGTACTTC
TRBD1	many	TRBV5-1	TRBJ2-1	CASSPMGQGSYNEQFF	TGCGCCAGCAGCCCTATGGGACAGGGGTCCTACAATGAGCAGTTCTTC
TRBD2	few	TRBV20-1	TRBJ2-3	CSARTSGVHTDTQYF	TGCAGTGCCCGGACTAGCGGGGTGCACACAGATACGCAGTATTTT
-	-	TRBV5-1	TRBJ2-4	CASSPSTVAKNIQYF	TGCGCCAGCAGCCCCTCGACGGTAGCCAAAAACATTCAGTACTTC
-	-	TRBV6-2/TRBV6-3	TRBJ2-5	CASSYLRTAAVETQYF	TGTGCCAGCAGTTACCTAAGAACTGCGGCAGTGGAGACCCAGTACTTC
-	-	TRBV7-3	TRBJ2-1	CASSLPVTAGSTYNEQFF	TGTGCCAGCAGCTTACCAGTTACAGCGGGTTCCACCTACAATGAGCAGTTCTTC